The 9 T cell receptor beta chains presented below share a single source sample, sequenced in a study of Graves' ophthalmopathy and Graves' hyperthyroidism. The sequenced template was RNA, covering the TCR beta CDR3 region. First-round RT-PCR used HTBI primers; second-round multiplex PCR followed. TCRdb reanalysed the multiplex PCR reads using MiXCR and keeps one entry per CDR3 protein. Among some 750,000 distinct CDR3 sequences listed, around 40% were seen once. The sequenced sample was peripheral blood. The receptors derive from an adult man with Graves' ophthalmopathy.

This sequence joins TRBV7-9 and TRBJ2-2; D unresolved. The V end was cut by 5 bases, the J end by 5 bases, with 18 bases between. CDR1 SEHNR and CDR2 FQNEAQ come from the germline V gene (reference sequence). There are 16 residues in the CDR3. The CDR3 coding sequence is TGTGCCAGCAGCCCGACCCCCAGAAGTGGGACCGGGGAGCTGTTTTTT. Protein sequence: CASSPTPRSGTGELFF.

Of note for this clonotype: The CDR3 does not close with the conserved phenylalanine or tryptophan, likely indicating a read error. The chain carries TRBV5-5 and TRBJ1-1, with D unclear. CDR1 and CDR2 (germline): SGHKS, YYEKEE (reference sequence). The CDR3 length is 13 residues. V dropped 4 bases and J dropped 5 bases, with 12 bases sitting between them. CDR3 nucleotide sequence: TGTGCCAGCAGCGTAGGAGGCGGAACTGAAGCTTTCCTT. Its translation: CASSVGGGTEAFL.

The sample holds a few counts of this clonotype. V gene TRBV7-6 combines with J gene TRBJ2-7; D call uncertain. The CDR3 has 18 amino acids. The V gene's germline CDR1 is SGHVS and CDR2 FNYEAQ. Deletions cut 1 base from V and 2 bases from J, with 21 bases between. CDR3 bases: TGTGCCAGCAGCTTAGGCCCCATTTCGTTTGGAGCCGCCTACGAGCAGTACTTC. Its translation is CASSLGPISFGAAYEQYF.

In this sample, this clonotype turned up a few times. The chain employs TRBV6-1 and TRBJ1-1, with unresolved D. Germline loops: CDR1 MNHNS, CDR2 SASEGT. V lost 5 bases to trimming and J lost 4 bases, with 14 bases between them. The CDR3 is made up of 14 amino acids. The CDR3 reads CASSYVSAGTEAFF. In DNA, the CDR3 is TGTGCCAGCAGTTACGTGTCCGCCGGCACTGAAGCTTTCTTT.

A word on this clonotype: This sequence may be a read error, since a much larger clone differs from it by one base. This rearrangement joins TRBV20-1 to TRBJ1-5; D is unresolved. The CDR3 totals 12 residues. CDR1 is DFQATT, CDR2 SNEGSKA, per germline (reference sequence). V was clipped by 3 bases and J by 0 bases, with 3 bases between them. The CDR3 DNA is TGCAGTGCTAGGCGTAGCAATCAGCCCCAGCATTTT. The encoded protein is CSARRSNQPQHF.

This clonotype was recorded many times. The chain carries TRBV24-1 and TRBJ2-7, with 9 positions matching TRBD1. The trim removed 2 bases at V and 7 bases at J, leaving 2 bases unmatched. CDR1 is KGHDR and CDR2 is SFDVKD in the germline V gene. This CDR3 is 13 amino acids long. The CDR3 DNA reads as TGTGCCACCAGTGATTGGACAGGGGAAGAGCAGTACTTC. Translation gives CATSDWTGEEQYF.

This chain links TRBV7-8 with TRBJ2-2; D remains ambiguous. Germline V gene data show CDR1 as SGHVS and CDR2 as FQNEAQ. The V end lost 4 bases, the J end lost 2 bases, and 14 bases lay between the germline ends. CDR3 length equals 16 residues. The CDR3 region has the DNA TGTGCCAGCAGCTCACGTTTGGCTCCTAACACCGGGGAGCTGTTTTTT. This codes for CASSSRLAPNTGELFF.

The table lists this clonotype with a few counts. The chain uses TRBV7-2 and TRBJ2-7; D gene ambiguous. With 6 bases removed from V and 0 bases from J, the gap between germline ends came to 9 bases. The length of the CDR3 is 13 residues. The germline V gene encodes CDR1 SGHTA and CDR2 FQGNSA. CDR3 sequence reads: CASSGSHSYEQYF. CDR3 sequence (DNA): TGTGCCAGCAGTGGGTCGCACTCCTACGAGCAGTACTTC. The full variable domain, completed using reference TRBV7-2 and TRBJ2-7, is GAGVSQSPSNKVTEKGKDVELRCDPISGHTALYWYRQSLGQGLEFLIYFQGNSAPDKSGLPSDRFSAERTGGSVSTLTIQRTQQEDSAVYLCASSGSHSYEQYFGPGTRLTVT.

The chain employs TRBV25-1 and TRBJ1-1; TRBD1 matches 10 bases. Germline V gives CDR1 MGHDK, CDR2 SYGVNS. The CDR3 runs to 17 residues. The junction had 9 bases not matched to a gene; V was cut back by 5 bases and J by 0 bases. The CDR3 sequence is CASSLTGTGAMNTEAFF. The CDR3 nucleotides are TGTGCCAGCAGTTTGACTGGGACAGGGGCCATGAACACTGAAGCTTTCTTT.